A single sample is the source of the 11 T cell receptor beta chains below, sequenced in a study of blood T cells in healthy people across ages. Primed by a sample-barcoded 5' primer and a J-beta primer mix, a second PCR proceeded for roughly 6 to 12 cycles. TCRdb called the 5' RACE reads again in MiXCR, with one record for every CDR3 protein. The data hold some 750,000 distinct CDR3 sequences, with around a fifth observed a single time. Specimen: blood. These receptors were taken from a man between 65 and 80 years old in good health.

This clonotype was detected many times. The V call is TRBV20-1, the J call TRBJ1-6; 7 bases are a match to TRBD1. Per germline, CDR1 DFQATT and CDR2 SNEGSKA (reference sequence). The CDR3 length is 13 residues. Losses at the gene ends were 3 bases for V and 8 bases for J; bases not matched to a gene: 4. This CDR3 is CSASGDSYSPLHF. DNA of the CDR3: TGCAGTGCTAGTGGGGACAGTTATTCACCCCTCCACTTT.

This chain links TRBV6-5 with TRBJ2-3, with D unclear. The ends were cut back, 6 bases at V and 1 base at J, with 11 bases in the middle. The CDR3 loop spans 14 amino acids. Germline V lookup: CDR1 MNHEY, CDR2 SVGAGI. The CDR3 protein is CASSPLSGTDTQYF. Written as DNA, the CDR3 is TGTGCCAGCAGCCCGCTCTCAGGCACAGATACGCAGTATTTT.

This clonotype was seen more than once but under ten times. The CDR3 coding sequence is TGTGCCAGCACCAGGGGGCGGAACGGGGAGCTGTTTTTT. This translates into CASTRGRNGELFF. This sequence joins TRBV6-5 and TRBJ2-2; 8 bases map to TRBD1. CDR3 size: 13 residues. CDR1 and CDR2 from the germline V gene are MNHEY and SVGAGI. V shed 7 bases, J shed 7 bases, and the junction held 5 bases outside the gene matches.

A few counts support this clonotype. V is TRBV5-1 and J is TRBJ1-2; D unresolved. This CDR3 is built from 13 residues. Between the trimmed V and J ends, which lost 4 bases and 3 bases, there was a span of 10 bases. Looked up from germline, CDR1 is SGHRS and CDR2 is YFSETQ. CDR3 sequence (DNA): TGCGCCAGCAGCCCGGACTCGGACTATGGCTACACCTTC. It encodes CASSPDSDYGYTF.

The chain joins TRBV20-1 to TRBJ2-5; 9 bases fit TRBD1. The J call could be wrong; TRBJ2-7 is a better fit for the DNA end. Germline CDR1 and CDR2: DFQATT and SNEGSKA (reference sequence). The CDR3 is made up of 14 amino acids. CDR3 DNA: TGCAGTGCTCTAGCGAGAGGGACAGGGAACGAGCAGTACGTC. Translating it yields CSALARGTGNEQYV.

This clonotype was picked up a small number of times. This chain uses TRBV12-3 or TRBV12-4 with TRBJ2-1, with D hard to call. Judging by the DNA end, TRBJ2-5 fits better; the J call may be wrong. The CDR3 consists of 14 residues. The DNA for the CDR3 is TGTGCCAGCAGTTTAGCGCTCAGCGTAAAGACCCAGTACTTC. Amino acids: CASSLALSVKTQYF.

This clonotype appeared a few times. The chain couples TRBV9 to TRBJ2-3; D gene unclear. CDR1 and CDR2 (germline): SGDLS, YYNGEE. The CDR3 length is 15 residues. The V end was cut by 0 bases, the J end by 2 bases, with 10 bases between. The CDR3, as DNA: TGTGCCAGCAGCGTAGCGTCAGGTTACACAGATACGCAGTATTTT. Amino acid sequence: CASSVASGYTDTQYF.

The V call is TRBV12-3 or TRBV12-4, the J call TRBJ1-3; 7 positions agree with TRBD1. This CDR3 comprises 15 residues. Unmatched junction bases numbered 1, after V lost 2 bases and J lost 0 bases. This CDR3 reads CASSLRTGSGNTIYF. The CDR3 DNA reads TGTGCCAGCAGTTTAAGGACAGGCTCTGGAAACACCATATATTTT.

This rearrangement joins TRBV12-3 or TRBV12-4 to TRBJ1-1; 7 bases align to TRBD1. The V segment lost 5 bases and the J segment 5 bases; nucleotides outside the gene matches: 8. The CDR3 is 14 amino acids. The CDR3 reads CASSRQGTWTEAFF. CDR3 DNA sequence: TGTGCCAGCAGTCGACAGGGTACGTGGACTGAAGCTTTCTTT.

The chain has TRBV3-1 and TRBJ1-3; no clear D gene. V was shortened by 0 bases and J by 4 bases, with 4 bases between the two germline ends. There are 13 residues in the CDR3. Looked up from germline, CDR1 is LGHDT and CDR2 is YNNKEL (reference sequence). DNA of the CDR3: TGTGCCAGCAGCCAAGAGGCCGGAAACACCATATATTTT. It encodes CASSQEAGNTIYF.

This clonotype was picked up a small number of times. This chain uses TRBV9 with TRBJ2-7; 10 positions match TRBD2. The J segment lost 0 bases and the V segment lost 0 bases, leaving 15 bases of the junction unmatched. Per the germline V gene, CDR1 is SGDLS and CDR2 is YYNGEE. This CDR3 comprises 20 residues. CDR3 region: CASSVDSTSGPLHSSYEQYV. CDR3 bases: TGTGCCAGCAGCGTAGATTCGACTAGCGGGCCTCTTCATAGCTCCTACGAGCAGTACGTC.